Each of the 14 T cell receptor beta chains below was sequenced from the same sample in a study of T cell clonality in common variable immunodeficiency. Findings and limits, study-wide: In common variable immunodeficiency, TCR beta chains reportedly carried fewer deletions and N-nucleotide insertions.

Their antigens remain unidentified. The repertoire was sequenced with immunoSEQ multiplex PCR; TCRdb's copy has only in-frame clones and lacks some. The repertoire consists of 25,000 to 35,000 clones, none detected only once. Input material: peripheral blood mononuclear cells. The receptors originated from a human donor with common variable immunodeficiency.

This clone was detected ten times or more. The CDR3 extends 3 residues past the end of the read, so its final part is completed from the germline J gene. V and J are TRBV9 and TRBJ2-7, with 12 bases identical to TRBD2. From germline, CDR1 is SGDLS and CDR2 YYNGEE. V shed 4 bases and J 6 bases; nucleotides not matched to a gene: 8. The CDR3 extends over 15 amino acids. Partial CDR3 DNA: TGTGCCAGCAGCTATTCTAGCGGGGGGGTAATCGAG. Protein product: CASSYSSGGVIE. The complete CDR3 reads CASSYSSGGVIEQYF.

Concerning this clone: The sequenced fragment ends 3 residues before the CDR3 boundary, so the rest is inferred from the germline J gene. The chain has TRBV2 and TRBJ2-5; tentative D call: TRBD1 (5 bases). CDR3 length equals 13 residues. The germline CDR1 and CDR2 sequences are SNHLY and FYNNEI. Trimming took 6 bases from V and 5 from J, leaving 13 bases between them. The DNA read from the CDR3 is TGTGCCAGCAGGTGGCAGGGATACGAGACC. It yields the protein CASRWQGYET. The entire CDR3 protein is CASRWQGYETQYF.

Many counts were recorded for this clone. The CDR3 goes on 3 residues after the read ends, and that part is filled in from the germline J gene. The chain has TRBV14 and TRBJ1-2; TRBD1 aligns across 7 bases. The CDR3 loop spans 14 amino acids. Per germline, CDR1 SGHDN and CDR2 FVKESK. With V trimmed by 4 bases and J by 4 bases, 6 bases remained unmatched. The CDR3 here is CASSRDSVSYGYTF. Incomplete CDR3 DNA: TGTGCCAGCAGCCGGGACAGCGTCAGCTATGGC.

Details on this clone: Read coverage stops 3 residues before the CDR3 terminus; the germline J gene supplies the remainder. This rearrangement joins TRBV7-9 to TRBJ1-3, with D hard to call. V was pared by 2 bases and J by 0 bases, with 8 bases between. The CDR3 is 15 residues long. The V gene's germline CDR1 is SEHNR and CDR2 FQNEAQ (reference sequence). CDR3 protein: CASSLLSVSGNTIYF. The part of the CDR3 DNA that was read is TGTGCCAGCAGCTTACTCTCTGTCTCTGGAAACACC.

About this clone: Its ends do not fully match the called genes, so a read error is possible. CDR3 DNA, as far as it was read: TGTTCCAGCAGCTCGGGTTTCTACGAG. Protein sequence: CSSSSGFYE. The full CDR3 sequence reads CSSSSGFYEQYF. The J gene is TRBJ2-7, the V gene TRBV7-9; the D is unclear. The read terminates 3 residues before the CDR3 end, so the remaining end is supplied by the germline J gene. Germline CDR1 reads SEHNR; CDR2 reads FQNEAQ (reference sequence). The CDR3 runs to 12 residues. Drawing the rest from reference TRBV7-9 and TRBJ2-7, the complete variable domain is DTGVSQNPRHKITKRGQNVTFRCDPISEHNRLYWYRQTLGQGPEFLTYFQNEAQLEKSRLLSDRFSAERPKGSFSTLEIQRTEQGDSAMYLCSSSSGFYEQYFGPGTRLTVT.

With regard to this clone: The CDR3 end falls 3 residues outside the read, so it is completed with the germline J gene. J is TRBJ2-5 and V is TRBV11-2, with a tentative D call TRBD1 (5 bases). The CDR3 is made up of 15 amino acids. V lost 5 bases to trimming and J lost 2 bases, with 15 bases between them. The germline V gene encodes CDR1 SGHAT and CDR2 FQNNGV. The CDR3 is CASSQRRQNQETQYF. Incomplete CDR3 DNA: TGTGCCAGCAGCCAACGTCGACAGAATCAAGAGACC.

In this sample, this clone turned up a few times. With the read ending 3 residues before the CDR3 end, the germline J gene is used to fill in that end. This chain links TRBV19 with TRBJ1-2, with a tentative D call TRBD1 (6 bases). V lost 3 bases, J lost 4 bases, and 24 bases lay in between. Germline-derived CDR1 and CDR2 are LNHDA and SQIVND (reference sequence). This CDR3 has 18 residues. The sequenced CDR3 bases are TGTGCCAGTAGTATGCGTCCGGGGGGGGCTAAAGCTTCCTATGGC. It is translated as CASSMRPGGAKASYG. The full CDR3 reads CASSMRPGGAKASYGYTF.

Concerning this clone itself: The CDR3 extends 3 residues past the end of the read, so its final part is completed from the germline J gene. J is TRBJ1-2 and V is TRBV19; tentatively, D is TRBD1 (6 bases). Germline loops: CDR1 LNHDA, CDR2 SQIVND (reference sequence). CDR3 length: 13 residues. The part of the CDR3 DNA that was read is TGTGCCAGTACGACCAGGGGAGGCACGGGC. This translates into CASTTRGGTG. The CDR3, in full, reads CASTTRGGTGYTF.

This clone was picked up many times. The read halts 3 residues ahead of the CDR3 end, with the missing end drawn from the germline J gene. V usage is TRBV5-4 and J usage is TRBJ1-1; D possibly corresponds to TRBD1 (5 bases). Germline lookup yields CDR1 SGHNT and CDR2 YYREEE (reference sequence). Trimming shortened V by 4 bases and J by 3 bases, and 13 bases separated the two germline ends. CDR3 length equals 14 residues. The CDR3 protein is CASSPNTGYTEAFF. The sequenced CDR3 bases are TGTGCCAGCAGCCCAAACACAGGATACACTGAA.

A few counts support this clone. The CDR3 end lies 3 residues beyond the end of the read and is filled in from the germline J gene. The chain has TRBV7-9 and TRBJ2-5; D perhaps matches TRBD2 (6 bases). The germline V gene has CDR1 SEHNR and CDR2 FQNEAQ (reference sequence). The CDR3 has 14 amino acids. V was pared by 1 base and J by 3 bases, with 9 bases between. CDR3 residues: CASSLGSGEETQYF. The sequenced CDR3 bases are TGTGCCAGCAGCTTAGGGTCGGGGGAAGAGACC.

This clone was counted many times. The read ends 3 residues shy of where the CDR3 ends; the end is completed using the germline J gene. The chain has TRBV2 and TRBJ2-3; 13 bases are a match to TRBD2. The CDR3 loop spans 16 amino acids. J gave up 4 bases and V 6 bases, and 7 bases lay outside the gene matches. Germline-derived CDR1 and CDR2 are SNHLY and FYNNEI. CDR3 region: CASRQYGTSGADTQYF. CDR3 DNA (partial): TGTGCCAGCAGACAATATGGGACTAGCGGGGCAGATACG.

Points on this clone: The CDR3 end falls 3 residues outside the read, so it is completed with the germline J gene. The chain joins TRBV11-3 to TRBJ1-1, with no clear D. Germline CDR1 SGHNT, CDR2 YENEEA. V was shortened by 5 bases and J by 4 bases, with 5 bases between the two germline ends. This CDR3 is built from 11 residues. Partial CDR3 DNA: TGTGCCAGCAGCCAGGCCACTGAA. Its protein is CASSQATE. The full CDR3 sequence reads CASSQATEAFF. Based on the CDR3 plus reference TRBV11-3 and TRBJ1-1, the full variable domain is EAGVVQSPRYKIIEKKQPVAFWCNPISGHNTLYWYLQNLGQGPELLIRYENEEAVDDSQLPKDRFSAERLKGVDSTLKIQPAELGDSAVYLCASSQATEAFFGQGTRLTVV.

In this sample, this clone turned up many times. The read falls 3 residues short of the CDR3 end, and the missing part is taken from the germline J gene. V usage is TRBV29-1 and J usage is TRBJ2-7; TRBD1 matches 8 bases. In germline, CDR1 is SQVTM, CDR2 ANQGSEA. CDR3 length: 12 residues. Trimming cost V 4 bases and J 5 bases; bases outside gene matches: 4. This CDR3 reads CSVGGQGNEQYF. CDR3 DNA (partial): TGCAGCGTTGGCGGACAGGGTAACGAG.

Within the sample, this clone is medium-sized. The CDR3 bases that were read are TGCAGTGCTATGAGGCAGGGGTCGGGCTACGAG. Protein product: CSAMRQGSGYE. The complete CDR3 sequence is CSAMRQGSGYEQYF. This chain connects TRBV20-1 to TRBJ2-7, with a weak D call TRBD1 (6 bases). The read ends 3 residues early relative to the CDR3; the germline J gene fills the gap. This CDR3 is 14 amino acids long. V was cut by 4 bases and J by 3 bases, with 16 bases left in between. Per germline, CDR1 DFQATT and CDR2 SNEGSKA (reference sequence).